The rows below give T cell receptor beta chains drawn from one sample of a study of beta chain features in type 1 diabetes. Clones were read by immunoSEQ multiplex PCR, and TCRdb kept only the in-frame ones, dropping some. The sample lists 400,000 to 450,000 clones, approximately 15% occurring once. The sequenced sample was naive CD4+ T cells from blood. Receptors originate from a young man in good health. Both conserved end residues are part of each CDR3. Each record gives: clone size, D gene, J gene, V gene, CDR3 DNA, CDR3 protein. A D gene is named only where the DNA matches it firmly. Expanded clones get a size class; other rows say once, few or many, or leave the size out.

NA,TRBD1,TRBJ2-1,TRBV10-3,TGTGCCATCTGCGGGGTGGACAGGGGCAACAATGAGCAGTTCTTC,CAICGVDRGNNEQFF
few,NA,TRBJ2-7,TRBV7-2,TGTGCCAGCAGCTTAGCCGAGTACACAGCCCACGAGCAGTACTTC,CASSLAEYTAHEQYF
few,TRBD2,TRBJ2-1,TRBV15,TGTGCCACCAGCAAGCCGGGACTAGCGGTATCCCCCGATGAGCAGTTCTTC,CATSKPGLAVSPDEQFF
NA,NA,TRBJ2-1,TRBV2,TGTGCCAGCAGCTTAGAATTTGAGCAGTTCTTC,CASSLEFEQFF
NA,TRBD2,TRBJ2-1,TRBV7-2,TGTGCCAGCAGCCCTGGTTCTAGCGGGAGGAGGGAGCAGTTCTTC,CASSPGSSGRREQFF
NA,NA,TRBJ2-5,TRBV7-9,TGTGCCAGCAGCTTAACCCCAAATGTCGGTCAAGAGACCCAGTACTTC,CASSLTPNVGQETQYF
few,NA,TRBJ2-1,TRBV18,TGTGCCAGCTCACCACTTGACTCAAACAATGAGCAGTTCTTC,CASSPLDSNNEQFF
NA,TRBD2,TRBJ2-1,TRBV2,TGTGCCAGCACACGAGCGGGAGGCCCCAATGAGCAGTTCTTC,CASTRAGGPNEQFF
NA,TRBD2,TRBJ2-1,TRBV15,TGTGCCACCAGCAGAATGGGACTAGCGGGTGAGCAGTTCTTC,CATSRMGLAGEQFF
NA,NA,TRBJ2-1,TRBV5-6,TGTGCCAGCAGCTTACCACGCAGGAGCTCCTACAATGAGCAGTTCTTC,CASSLPRRSSYNEQFF
NA,NA,TRBJ2-2,TRBV2,TGTGCCAGCAGCGTGGGGGCCGGGGAGCTGTTTTTT,CASSVGAGELFF
few,NA,TRBJ2-1,TRBV9,TGTGCCAGCAGCGTAGGGGCTAGCCTCTCCTTTAATGAGCAGTTCTTC,CASSVGASLSFNEQFF
few,NA,TRBJ2-2,TRBV23-1,TGCGCCAGCAAGTGGACCGAGAACACCGGGGAGCTGTTTTTT,CASKWTENTGELFF
NA,NA,TRBJ2-1,TRBV7-2,TGTGCCAGCACGGATCCCGGCCTTAATGAGCAGTTCTTC,CASTDPGLNEQFF
NA,NA,TRBJ2-5,TRBV5-4,TGTGCCAGCAGCCACCGGGCCCTAGGGGAGACCCAGTACTTC,CASSHRALGETQYF
few,TRBD1,TRBJ1-1,TRBV7-9,TGTGCCAGCAGCTTAACAGGGGACACTGAAGCTTTCTTT,CASSLTGDTEAFF
few,NA,TRBJ2-3,TRBV29-1,TGCAGCGCGGGCGACTACCCAGCGCAGTATTTT,CSAGDYPAQYF
few,TRBD1,TRBJ2-5,TRBV5-4,TGTGCCAGCAGCTTGGCCCGGGACAGACAAGAGACCCAGTACTTC,CASSLARDRQETQYF
many,NA,TRBJ2-1,TRBV9,TGTGCCAGCAGCGTAGTCGGTGATAGGGGCAATGAGCAGTTCTTC,CASSVVGDRGNEQFF
NA,NA,TRBJ2-5,TRBV7-2,TGTGCCAGCAGCTTAGGGTCCCACGGGGTCCAGACCCAGTACTTC,CASSLGSHGVQTQYF
NA,NA,TRBJ2-6,TRBV14,TGTGCCAGCAGCCAAAGGGGCAGACCTAGCTCTGGGGCCAACGTCCTGACTTTC,CASSQRGRPSSGANVLTF
NA,NA,TRBJ2-6,TRBV30,TGTGCCTGGAGTGCGACCCGAGTTGTGCCTGCTGGGGCCAACGTCCTGACTTTC,CAWSATRVVPAGANVLTF
many,TRBD2,TRBJ2-3,TRBV29-1,TGCAGCGTCCTGAGCGGGGGGGCTGGAGATACGCAGTATTTT,CSVLSGGAGDTQYF
NA,TRBD2,TRBJ2-5,TRBV18,TGTGCCAGCTCACGATTGACCGGACTAGCGGGAGTTGGACGAGAGACCCAGTACTTC,CASSRLTGLAGVGRETQYF
few,TRBD2,TRBJ2-1,TRBV7-3,TGTGCCAGCAGCTTAAGCGGGAGCTCCTACAATGAGCAGTTCTTC,CASSLSGSSYNEQFF
NA,TRBD2,TRBJ2-3,TRBV7-9,TGTGCCAGCAGCTTAGGCGCAGGCGGGAGCCTTAGCACAGATACGCAGTATTTT,CASSLGAGGSLSTDTQYF
NA,TRBD1,TRBJ2-2,TRBV6-5,TGTGCCAGCAGAAGGGACAGGGTGAGCACCGGGGAGCTGTTTTTT,CASRRDRVSTGELFF
few,NA,TRBJ2-6,TRBV9,TGTGCCAGCAGCGACCGTTGGCAGAACTCTGGGGCCAACGTCCTGACTTTC,CASSDRWQNSGANVLTF
few,NA,TRBJ2-1,TRBV29-1,TGCAGCGTTGGTTCTAGACGGGTTGATGGCAATGAGCAGTTCTTC,CSVGSRRVDGNEQFF
few,NA,TRBJ2-7,TRBV4-1,TGCGCCAGCAGCCAAGTATCAGGGTGGGAGCAGTACTTC,CASSQVSGWEQYF
NA,NA,TRBJ2-6,TRBV2,TGTGCCAGCAGTGAAGAGTTCTCTGGGGCCAACGTCCTGACTTTC,CASSEEFSGANVLTF
few,TRBD2,TRBJ2-1,TRBV7-3,TGTGCCAGCAGCTTAAGAAAGACTAGCGGGAGGCTAAGCTCCTACAATGAGCAGTTCTTC,CASSLRKTSGRLSSYNEQFF
few,NA,TRBJ1-4,TRBV30,TGTGCCTGGAGCCAGCCTGGTAATGAAAAACTGTTTTTT,CAWSQPGNEKLFF
few,NA,TRBJ2-5,TRBV13,TGTGCCAGCAGCCTCCGGGAGACCCAGTACTTC,CASSLRETQYF
NA,NA,TRBJ2-1,TRBV9,TGTGCCAGCAGCCCCCGGGAACGAAACAATGAGCAGTTCTTC,CASSPRERNNEQFF
NA,NA,TRBJ2-1,TRBV29-1,TGCAGCGTTTCCCCCAATGAGCAGTTCTTC,CSVSPNEQFF
NA,TRBD2,TRBJ2-4,TRBV27,TGTGCCAGCAGTTTTCGGGAGGGCCGGGGAAACATTCAGTACTTC,CASSFREGRGNIQYF
few,NA,TRBJ1-5,TRBV30,TGTGCCTGGAGTGGAGGGGAAAATCAGCCCCAGCATTTT,CAWSGGENQPQHF
few,NA,TRBJ2-1,TRBV7-2,TGTGCCAGCAGCTTATACGGCCGTGGCAATGAGCAGTTCTTC,CASSLYGRGNEQFF
few,NA,TRBJ2-1,TRBV10-3,TGTGCCATCAGTGCTGGGGGCTCCTACAATGAGCAGTTCTTC,CAISAGGSYNEQFF
NA,NA,TRBJ2-7,TRBV6-1,TGTGCCAGCAGTGAAAGAATAAGTCCCACGGGCCCTTACGAGCAGTACTTC,CASSERISPTGPYEQYF
few,NA,TRBJ2-4,TRBV5-4,TGTGCCAGCAGCCCCGCCGTGGGGGAAGGCAAAAACATTCAGTACTTC,CASSPAVGEGKNIQYF
few,TRBD1,TRBJ1-1,TRBV7-2,TGTGCCAGCAGCTTGGCACAGGGGGCGTCTGAAGCTTTCTTT,CASSLAQGASEAFF
NA,TRBD1,TRBJ1-1,TRBV30,TGTGCCTGGAAAAGGGGGCTCAACACTGAAGCTTTCTTT,CAWKRGLNTEAFF
NA,NA,TRBJ1-1,TRBV5-1,TGCGCCAGCAGCTTGGGATTTGGGCAGGCAGAAGCTTTCTTT,CASSLGFGQAEAFF
NA,NA,TRBJ2-2,TRBV14,TGTGCCAGCAGCCAAGTCAACACCGGGGAGCTGTTTTTT,CASSQVNTGELFF
few,TRBD2,TRBJ2-3,TRBV7-6,TGTGCCAGCAGCTTAAAGGCCTTACTGGCGGGAGTTCGCGATACGCAGTATTTT,CASSLKALLAGVRDTQYF
few,NA,TRBJ1-1,TRBV14,TGTGCCAGCAGCCAATTTATAAGGGGTGTTGCTTTCTTT,CASSQFIRGVAFF
few,NA,TRBJ2-7,TRBV18,TGTGCCAGCTCACCGGACCCCTACGAGCAGTACTTC,CASSPDPYEQYF
NA,NA,TRBJ2-5,TRBV6-5,TGTGCCAGTGGAGTCGGGACACTCTTACAAGAGACCCAGTACTTC,CASGVGTLLQETQYF
NA,TRBD1,TRBJ2-7,TRBV4-1,TGCGCCAGCAGCCAAACAGGACAGGGATACGAGCAGTACTTC,CASSQTGQGYEQYF
few,NA,TRBJ2-5,TRBV5-1,TGCGCCAGCAGACAGGATCTAGAGACCCAGTACTTC,CASRQDLETQYF
NA,TRBD1,TRBJ1-2,TRBV29-1,TGCAGCGTAGGGGACAGGGGAGCCTATGGCTACACCTTC,CSVGDRGAYGYTF
few,TRBD1,TRBJ2-3,TRBV5-1,TGCGCCAGCAGCTTGGGGACAGGGGTCACAGATACGCAGTATTTT,CASSLGTGVTDTQYF
NA,TRBD1,TRBJ1-2,TRBV4-1,TGCGCCAGCAGCCAAGAAACCCTGGCGGGACAGGGTGACTATGGCTACACCTTC,CASSQETLAGQGDYGYTF